The 14 T cell receptor beta chains below were found in one sample sequenced in a study of early T cells in non-severe SARS-CoV-2 infection. TCRdb processed the 5' RACE reads anew with MiXCR; each CDR3 protein has one entry. The sample has approximately 68,000 distinct CDR3 sequences; roughly a tenth are singletons. This specimen consisted of whole blood, obtained at baseline. The receptors were gathered from an adult who was a healthcare worker with PCR-confirmed SARS-CoV-2 infection or an uninfected control (not recorded which).

The rearrangement uses TRBV10-3 and TRBJ1-6; a possible D gene is TRBD1 (6 bases). Germline lookup yields CDR1 ENHRY and CDR2 SYGVKD. The CDR3 extends over 15 amino acids. V lost 2 bases and J 7 bases, leaving 12 bases between the germline ends. Here the CDR3 DNA reads TGTGCCATCAGTGAGAGTGGCGGGACAAATTCACCCCTCCACTTT. Translation: CAISESGGTNSPLHF.

The chain has TRBV7-2 and TRBJ2-1; 9 bases agree with TRBD2. From germline, CDR1 is SGHTA and CDR2 FQGNSA. J was trimmed by 5 bases and V by 3 bases; bases with no gene match: 5. The CDR3 runs 15 residues. For the CDR3, the DNA is TGTGCCAGCAGCTTTTTGCTAGCGGGGAACAATGAGCAGTTCTTC. This gives the protein CASSFLLAGNNEQFF.

Turning to this clonotype: The junction departs from germline at one end; a sequencing error may be responsible. The chain joins TRBV9 to TRBJ2-7; no clear D gene. Germline V gene data show CDR1 as SGDLS and CDR2 as YYNGEE. CDR3 length: 13 residues. CDR3 residues: CASSVDVAYEQNF. For the CDR3, the DNA is TGTGCCAGCAGCGTAGACGTAGCCTACGAGCAGAACTTC.

In DNA form, the CDR3 reads TGCAGTGCCCATACAGGGTACCAAGAGACCCAGTACTTC. It translates to CSAHTGYQETQYF. The rearrangement links TRBV20-1 to TRBJ2-5, with D perhaps matching TRBD1 (6 bases). Germline CDR1 and CDR2: DFQATT and SNEGSKA (reference sequence). This CDR3 has 13 residues. The germline V and J ends were trimmed by 6 bases and 0 bases, with 11 bases remaining between them.

This clonotype was counted at least ten times. The chain employs TRBV6-6 and TRBJ2-2; D might be TRBD1 (6 bases). V gave up 2 bases and J gave up 0 bases, with 10 bases separating them. Germline loops: CDR1 MNHNY, CDR2 SVGAGI (reference sequence). This CDR3 is 16 amino acids long. CDR3 bases: TGTGCCAGCAGTTACCCGGACAGTACGAACACCGGGGAGCTGTTTTTT. Its translation: CASSYPDSTNTGELFF.

This clonotype appeared a few times. The junction does not match germline at one end; this may be a read error. This rearrangement joins TRBV30 to TRBJ1-3; a weak D match, TRBD1 (5 bases). This CDR3 is built from 13 residues. CDR1 GTSNPN and CDR2 SVGIG come from the germline V gene (reference sequence). CDR3 sequence reads: CAWTRGTAPGIRF. The CDR3 bases are TGTGCCTGGACCCGAGGGACGGCCCCTGGGATCCGTTTT.

The V gene is TRBV24-1, the J gene TRBJ1-5; D perhaps matches TRBD1 (6 bases). Germline assignment: CDR1 KGHDR and CDR2 SFDVKD. The CDR3 length is 15 residues. The V and J ends lost 12 bases and 2 bases respectively, with 19 bases between them. CDR3 DNA sequence: TGTGCCCGGCCCCCCGGGGGGCAGGGCAATCAGCCCCAGCATTTT. Amino acids: CARPPGGQGNQPQHF.

This clonotype appeared many times. One junction end disagrees with the germline gene, perhaps due to a read error. The V and J genes are TRBV7-9 and TRBJ1-6; D is ambiguous. The CDR3 sequence is 12 residues long. Germline loops: CDR1 SEHNR, CDR2 FQNEAQ (reference sequence). Here the CDR3 DNA reads TGTGCCAGCAGCTCCAATAATTCACCCCTCCACTTT. Amino acid sequence: CASSSNNSPLHF.

This clonotype was counted only a few times. The CDR3 DNA is TGTGCCGTACGGACGGAAACCAGCTCCTACGAGCAGTACTTC. The encoded protein is CAVRTETSSYEQYF. This sequence joins TRBV10-3 and TRBJ2-7; D unclear. CDR1 and CDR2 (germline): ENHRY, SYGVKD. The CDR3 is 14 residues long. V was shortened by 11 bases and J by 0 bases, with 17 bases between the two germline ends.

This clonotype was seen a handful of times. The V call is TRBV7-3, the J call TRBJ2-4; a possible D gene is TRBD1 (6 bases). The CDR3 spans 13 residues. The V end lost 1 base, the J end lost 7 bases, and 8 bases lay between the germline ends. Per the germline V gene, CDR1 is SGHTA and CDR2 is FQGTGA. The CDR3 here is CASSLRGGNIQYF. The CDR3 DNA sequence: TGTGCCAGCAGCTTAAGAGGGGGTAACATTCAGTACTTC.

This clonotype has at least ten counts. The chain uses TRBV11-2 and TRBJ1-6; no clear D gene. Between the trimmed V and J ends, which lost 1 base and 4 bases, there was a span of 8 bases. The CDR3 totals 15 residues. Germline assignment: CDR1 SGHAT and CDR2 FQNNGV. The CDR3 sequence is CASSLGGAYNSPLHF. The CDR3 DNA reads TGTGCCAGCAGCTTAGGTGGTGCTTATAATTCACCCCTCCACTTT.

This chain links TRBV7-2 with TRBJ2-1; D is undetermined. Trimming pared 1 base from V and 1 base from J, leaving 5 bases between. CDR3 length: 14 amino acids. Looked up from germline, CDR1 is SGHTA and CDR2 is FQGNSA. This CDR3 reads CASSLGTSYNEQFF. DNA for the CDR3: TGTGCCAGCAGCTTAGGTACGTCCTACAATGAGCAGTTCTTC.

This clonotype showed up many times. The rearrangement joins TRBV14 to TRBJ2-7; tentatively, D is TRBD1 (5 bases). The CDR3 spans 16 residues. Trimming stripped 1 base from V and 6 bases from J, with 19 bases between. Germline CDR1 and CDR2: SGHDN and FVKESK. The CDR3 reads CASSQATVPGKVEQYF. CDR3 nucleotide sequence: TGTGCCAGCAGCCAAGCGACAGTACCAGGGAAGGTCGAGCAGTACTTC.

This clonotype was seen only a few times. The chain couples TRBV7-2 to TRBJ2-5; 8 nucleotides match TRBD2. V lost 5 bases, J lost 7 bases, and 12 bases stayed unmatched. This CDR3 contains 15 residues. The germline gives CDR1 SGHTA, CDR2 FQGNSA. The CDR3 nucleotides are TGTGCCAGCAGCCCTCCCGCGGGGGGCAGGAGGACCCAGTACTTC. It translates to CASSPPAGGRRTQYF.